The rows below give T cell receptor beta chains drawn from one sample of a study of identifying expanded T cells in peripheral blood. This table comes from immunoSEQ multiplex PCR, and its TCRdb copy is limited to in-frame clones, with some not included. The table includes approximately 110,000 clones, 75% to 90% detected once. The specimen sequenced was blood. The receptors here all came from a person aged 18 to 75 in good health. Each CDR3 is given with its conserved first and last residue. A D gene is named only where the DNA matches it firmly. Part of the rows lack a size; the others show once, few, many or a class for expanded clones.

once	14	TRBV6-6	TRBJ1-5	.	TGTGCCAGCAGTTACTGGGACATCAATCAGCCCCAGCATTTT	CASSYWDINQPQHF
.	13	TRBV2	TRBJ2-7	TRBD1	TGTGCCAGCAGAGGGACAGGGAACGACGAGCAGTACTTC	CASRGTGNDEQYF
.	11	TRBV28	TRBJ1-2	.	TGTGCCAGCAGTGCGACGAGGGGCTACACCTTC	CASSATRGYTF
.	13	TRBV7-2	TRBJ1-1	.	TGTGCCAGCAGCTTAACGGAAGGCACTGAAGCTTTCTTT	CASSLTEGTEAFF
once	17	TRBV14	TRBJ2-7	.	TGTGCCAGCAGCCACCACCTTGACGGCGGGTGGCCCTACGAGCAGTACTTC	CASSHHLDGGWPYEQYF
.	13	TRBV11-3	TRBJ2-7	TRBD1	TGTGCCAGCAGCCGGGACAGTCTACACGAGCAGTACTTC	CASSRDSLHEQYF
.	14	TRBV7-2	TRBJ2-7	TRBD1	TGTGCCAGCAGAATGAAGGGACAGTCCTACGAGCAGTACTTC	CASRMKGQSYEQYF
.	15	TRBV4-1	TRBJ1-4	TRBD1	TGCGCCAGCAGCCCCGGGACAGAATATAATGAAAAACTGTTTTTT	CASSPGTEYNEKLFF
.	18	TRBV4-3	TRBJ2-7	TRBD1	TGCGCCAGCAGCCAAGAAGGGACAGGCACCAAACTCTCCTACGAGCAGTACTTC	CASSQEGTGTKLSYEQYF
.	16	TRBV15	TRBJ2-5	.	TGTGCCACCAGCAGACCCAGGGAAGGCGGGCAAGAGACCCAGTACTTC	CATSRPREGGQETQYF
.	13	TRBV29-1	TRBJ1-1	TRBD1	TGCAGCGTGGACAGGGGGGCGGACACTGAAGCTTTCTTT	CSVDRGADTEAFF
.	13	TRBV9	TRBJ1-2	TRBD1	TGTGCCAGCACCTCAGGGGGGGACTATGGCTACACCTTC	CASTSGGDYGYTF
.	17	TRBV19	TRBJ2-7	TRBD1	TGTGCCAGTAGTATAGATGGGGCGACAGGGAACCCCTACGAGCAGTACTTC	CASSIDGATGNPYEQYF
.	18	TRBV15	TRBJ2-3	TRBD2	TGTGCCACCAGCAGACTATCCCGGCTAGCGGGGGGCACAGATACGCAGTATTTT	CATSRLSRLAGGTDTQYF
.	16	TRBV9	TRBJ2-7	.	TGTGCCAGCAGCCCAGGGGTGGGGGTTCAGGCCTACGAGCAGTACTTC	CASSPGVGVQAYEQYF
.	12	TRBV27	TRBJ2-7	.	TGTGCCAGCGCCCGGGATTCATACGAGCAGTACTTC	CASARDSYEQYF
.	13	TRBV11-2	TRBJ1-5	.	TGTGCCAGCAGCTTACGTACAGATCAGCCCCAGCATTTT	CASSLRTDQPQHF
.	16	TRBV7-9	TRBJ1-1	.	TGTGCCAGCAGCCCCAGGGAGGGCATATTAGGCGCTGAAGCTTTCTTT	CASSPREGILGAEAFF
.	13	TRBV29-1	TRBJ1-1	.	TGCAGCGTTGAAGGGGATTTGAACACTGAAGCTTTCTTT	CSVEGDLNTEAFF
.	17	TRBV7-2	TRBJ2-1	.	TGTGCCAGCAGCTTGGTTGGAACCCCAAGCTCCTACAATGAGCAGTTCTTC	CASSLVGTPSSYNEQFF
.	18	TRBV19	TRBJ2-6	.	TGTGCCAGTAGCCTCCCACAGGATTACTACTCTGGGGCCAACGTCCTGACTTTC	CASSLPQDYYSGANVLTF
.	14	TRBV2	TRBJ2-3	.	TGTGCCACCCAAGACAGGTCAGGCACAGATACGCAGTATTTT	CATQDRSGTDTQYF
.	16	TRBV18	TRBJ1-1	.	TGTGCCAGCTCGGAGAGGACCCTAGAGACGGGCACTGAAGCTTTCTTT	CASSERTLETGTEAFF
.	18	TRBV7-2	TRBJ2-1	TRBD2	TGTGCCAGCAGCTTATTTCTAGCGGGTGCCCCTGCTTACAATGAGCAGTTCTTC	CASSLFLAGAPAYNEQFF
few	16	TRBV6-5	TRBJ1-1	.	TGTGCCAGCAGTTACACGGCAGCCCCTGGGGGCACTGAAGCTTTCTTT	CASSYTAAPGGTEAFF
.	15	TRBV6-5	TRBJ2-5	TRBD1	TGTGCCAGCAGTACCCTCCGGGACAGACACGCGACCCAGTACTTC	CASSTLRDRHATQYF
.	16	TRBV4-1	TRBJ2-2	.	TGCGCCAGCAGCCTCCGGCATGGGACATCGACCGGGGAGCTGTTTTTT	CASSLRHGTSTGELFF
.	12	TRBV11-3	TRBJ2-5	TRBD1	TGTGCCAGCAGCATGGGACAGGGTTCCCAGTACTTC	CASSMGQGSQYF
.	15	TRBV5-1	TRBJ2-1	.	TGCGCCAGCAGCTTGGCCTCGGGGGTCTACAATGAGCAGTTCTTC	CASSLASGVYNEQFF
.	16	TRBV7-2	TRBJ2-2	.	TGTGCCAGCAGCCCCGCCCCGGGTGCGAACACCGGGGAGCTGTTTTTT	CASSPAPGANTGELFF
.	15	TRBV30	TRBJ2-3	TRBD2	TGTGCCTGGAGTATGGCGCGGGGGGGTTGGGATACGCAGTATTTT	CAWSMARGGWDTQYF
.	14	TRBV7-2	TRBJ2-2	.	TGTGCCAGCCGTTGGGCCGCGAACACCGGGGAGCTGTTTTTT	CASRWAANTGELFF
.	16	TRBV5-4	TRBJ2-5	TRBD1	TGTGCCAGCAGCATGCCGATGGGACAGGGAGGAGGTACCCAGTACTTC	CASSMPMGQGGGTQYF
.	15	TRBV5-6	TRBJ2-6	.	TGTGCCAGCAGCTGGGGGGTCTCTGGGGCCAACGTCCTGACTTTC	CASSWGVSGANVLTF
.	15	TRBV19	TRBJ2-3	.	TGTGCCAGTAGTCCGGCGGGACGGCGCACAGATACGCAGTATTTT	CASSPAGRRTDTQYF
.	14	TRBV7-9	TRBJ2-2	.	TGTGCCAGCAGCTTAAGGAGGGGCACCGGGGAGCTGTTTTTT	CASSLRRGTGELFF
.	14	TRBV5-1	TRBJ2-7	.	TGCGCCAGCAGCTTGGCCGAGGGCTCCTACGAGCAGTACTTC	CASSLAEGSYEQYF
.	11	TRBV29-1	TRBJ1-1	.	TGCAGCCCACAGGAAAACACTGAAGCTTTCTTT	CSPQENTEAFF
.	16	TRBV10-3	TRBJ1-4	.	TGTGCCATCAGTGGAGGCAGCCGTGCAACTAATGAAAAACTGTTTTTT	CAISGGSRATNEKLFF
.	14	TRBV2	TRBJ2-7	TRBD2	TGTGCCAGCAGATCGACTAGCGGGACCCGGGAGCAGTACTTC	CASRSTSGTREQYF
.	13	TRBV6-5	TRBJ2-3	.	TGTGCCAGCAGTTACTCAAGGGCGTATACGCAGTATTTT	CASSYSRAYTQYF
once	18	TRBV27	TRBJ2-3	TRBD2	TGTGCCAGCAGTTTGCGGCTAGCGGGGCCGTGGAACACAGATACGCAGTATTTT	CASSLRLAGPWNTDTQYF
.	11	TRBV25-1	TRBJ2-7	.	TGTGCCAGCAGTTTGCGGCACGAGCAGTACTTC	CASSLRHEQYF
.	15	TRBV10-3	TRBJ2-3	.	TGTGCCATCAGTGTTCAAGGGGCCGGCACAGATACGCAGTATTTT	CAISVQGAGTDTQYF
.	12	TRBV5-1	TRBJ2-7	.	TGCGCCAGCAGCGTTAGCTCCTACGAGCAGTACTTC	CASSVSSYEQYF
once	14	TRBV5-1	TRBJ2-3	.	TGCGCCAGCAGCTTGGCGAGGGGCACAGATACGCAGTATTTT	CASSLARGTDTQYF
.	15	TRBV19	TRBJ1-4	TRBD1	TGTGCCAGTAGTAGGGCGGGGACAGGGGATGAAAAACTGTTTTTT	CASSRAGTGDEKLFF
once	15	TRBV7-2	TRBJ2-7	TRBD1	TGTGCCAGCAGGGGGACCGGGACAGGGGCCTACGAGCAGTACTTC	CASRGTGTGAYEQYF